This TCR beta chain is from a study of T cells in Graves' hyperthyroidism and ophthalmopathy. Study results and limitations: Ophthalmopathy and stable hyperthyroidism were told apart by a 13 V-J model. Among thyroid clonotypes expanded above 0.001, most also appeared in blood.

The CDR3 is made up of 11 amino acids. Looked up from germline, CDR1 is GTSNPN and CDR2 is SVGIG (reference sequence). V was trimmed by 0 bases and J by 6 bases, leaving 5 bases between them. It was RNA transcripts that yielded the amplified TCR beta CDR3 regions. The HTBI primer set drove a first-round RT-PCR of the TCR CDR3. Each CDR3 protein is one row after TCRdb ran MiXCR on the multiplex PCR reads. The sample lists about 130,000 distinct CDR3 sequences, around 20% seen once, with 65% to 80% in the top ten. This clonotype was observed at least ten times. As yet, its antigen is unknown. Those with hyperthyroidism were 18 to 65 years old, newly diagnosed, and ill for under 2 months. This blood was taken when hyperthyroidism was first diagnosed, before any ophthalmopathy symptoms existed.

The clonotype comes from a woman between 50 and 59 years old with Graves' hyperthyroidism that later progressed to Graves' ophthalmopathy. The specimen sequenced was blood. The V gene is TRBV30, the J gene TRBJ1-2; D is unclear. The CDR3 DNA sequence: TGTGCCTGGAGTGTACTTCATGGCTACACCTTC. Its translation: CAWSVLHGYTF.